This T cell receptor (beta chain) was found in a study of T cells in Graves' hyperthyroidism and ophthalmopathy. Trimming took 0 bases from V and 0 from J, leaving 5 bases between them. This CDR3 has 15 residues. Germline V gene lookup returns CDR1 SGHDN and CDR2 FVKESK. Researchers amplified the TCR beta CDR3 regions from RNA transcripts. First-round RT-PCR targeting the TCR CDR3 was performed with the HTBI primer set. TCRdb fed the multiplex PCR reads into MiXCR, producing one record per CDR3 protein. Among under 450,000 distinct CDR3 sequences listed, approximately 17% were seen once. This clonotype came up a few times.

The chain combines TRBV14 with TRBJ2-2; D is uncertain. Sequencing was carried out using blood. This clonotype was obtained from a woman aged 30 to 39 with Graves' hyperthyroidism that later progressed to Graves' ophthalmopathy. The CDR3 DNA reads TGTGCCAGCAGCCAAGAAACAGCGAACACCGGGGAGCTGTTTTTT. This sequence encodes CASSQETANTGELFF.